The present entry profiles one T cell receptor beta chain with its context. V lost 4 bases to trimming and J lost 4 bases, with 13 bases between them. The CDR3 runs to 14 residues. In germline, CDR1 is ENHRY, CDR2 SYGVKD. The sample belongs to a study of blood T cell repertoires in COVID-19. Original data processing: Estimates of nucleated cell counts were drawn from the amplification of reference gene primers. Clones were sequenced by immunoSEQ multiplex PCR, and TCRdb holds only the in-frame ones, with some missing. V and J calls and clone size are those listed in that table; D and trimming were worked out from the DNA. The table shows some 530,000 clones, with around 85% occurring only once.

The sample was PBMCs or T cells enriched from blood (not recorded which). This TCR was sampled from a woman aged 55-69 years who had recovered from COVID-19. V and J are TRBV10-3 and TRBJ1-1; D is perhaps TRBD1 (6 bases). CDR3 loop: CAISVGQGSTEAFF. The CDR3 bases are TGTGCCATCAGTGTAGGGCAGGGGAGCACTGAAGCTTTCTTT.